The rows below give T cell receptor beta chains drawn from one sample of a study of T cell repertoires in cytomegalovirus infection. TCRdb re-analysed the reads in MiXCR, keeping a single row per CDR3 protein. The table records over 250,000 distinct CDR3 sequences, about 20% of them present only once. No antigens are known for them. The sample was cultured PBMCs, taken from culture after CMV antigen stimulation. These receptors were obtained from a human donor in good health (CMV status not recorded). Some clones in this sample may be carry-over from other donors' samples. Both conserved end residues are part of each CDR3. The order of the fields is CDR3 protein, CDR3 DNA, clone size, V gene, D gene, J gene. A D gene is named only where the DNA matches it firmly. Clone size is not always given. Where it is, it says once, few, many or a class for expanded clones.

CDR3: CASSLEAAGRTDTQYF; DNA: TGTGCCAGCAGCCTCGAGGCAGCGGGACGCACAGATACGCAGTATTTT; size: few; V: TRBV27; D: TRBD2; J: TRBJ2-3
CDR3: CASSPPPGEGVNSDTQYF; DNA: TGTGCCAGCAGCCCACCACCTGGGGAGGGGGTAAATTCAGATACGCAGTATTTT; size: many; V: TRBV7-3; D: NA; J: TRBJ2-3
CDR3: CASSEYVYVYGYTF; DNA: TGTGCCAGCAGTGAATACGTGTACGTCTATGGCTACACCTTC; size: many; V: TRBV6-1; D: NA; J: TRBJ1-2
CDR3: CASSSEKADNPYEQYF; DNA: TGTGCCAGCAGCTCCGAGAAGGCCGATAACCCCTACGAGCAGTACTTC; size: many; V: TRBV7-2; D: NA; J: TRBJ2-7
CDR3: CASSLGLAIYTDTQYF; DNA: TGTGCCAGCAGCTTAGGCTTGGCCATCTACACAGATACGCAGTATTTT; size: NA; V: TRBV7-2; D: NA; J: TRBJ2-3
CDR3: CASSSGFNEKLFF; DNA: TGTGCCAGCAGCTCGGGGTTTAATGAAAAACTGTTTTTT; size: many; V: TRBV7-9; D: NA; J: TRBJ1-4
CDR3: CASSPPPGTGGYTF; DNA: TGTGCCAGCAGCCCCCCCCCGGGAACGGGTGGCTACACCTTC; size: NA; V: TRBV5-4; D: NA; J: TRBJ1-2
CDR3: CASSRRQEHNEQFF; DNA: TGTGCCAGCAGTCGACGACAGGAACACAATGAGCAGTTCTTC; size: few; V: TRBV6-2/TRBV6-3; D: NA; J: TRBJ2-1
CDR3: CASSLAGPRQETQYF; DNA: TGTGCCAGCAGCTTGGCGGGGCCGCGGCAAGAGACCCAGTACTTC; size: NA; V: TRBV5-4; D: NA; J: TRBJ2-5
CDR3: CASSTGVYEQYF; DNA: TGTGCCAGCAGCACGGGAGTCTACGAGCAGTACTTC; size: NA; V: TRBV7-9; D: NA; J: TRBJ2-7
CDR3: CASSLTIGGRAADTQYF; DNA: TGTGCCAGCAGCTTAACTATTGGCGGGAGGGCGGCAGATACGCAGTATTTT; size: NA; V: TRBV11-2; D: TRBD2; J: TRBJ2-3
CDR3: CASTDEGGPGRNEQFF; DNA: TGTGCCAGCACCGACGAGGGGGGCCCGGGGCGCAATGAGCAGTTCTTC; size: NA; V: TRBV6-2/TRBV6-3; D: NA; J: TRBJ2-1
CDR3: CASSLVTNEKLFF; DNA: TGTGCCAGCAGCTTAGTTACTAATGAAAAACTGTTTTTT; size: NA; V: TRBV7-9; D: NA; J: TRBJ1-4
CDR3: CASSFSGSKAGIQYF; DNA: TGTGCCAGCAGCTTTAGCGGATCCAAGGCGGGCATTCAGTACTTC; size: NA; V: TRBV7-9; D: NA; J: TRBJ2-4
CDR3: CASSWWGQADAGGETQYF; DNA: TGTGCCAGCAGCTGGTGGGGGCAGGCAGACGCGGGAGGGGAGACCCAGTACTTC; size: many; V: TRBV11-2; D: TRBD2; J: TRBJ2-5
CDR3: CASSITAIDTGELFF; DNA: TGTGCCAGTAGTATTACAGCGATTGACACCGGGGAGCTGTTTTTT; size: many; V: TRBV19; D: NA; J: TRBJ2-2
CDR3: CSAGGQEMAPGRAYSEQFF; DNA: TGCAGCGCTGGTGGACAGGAGATGGCCCCCGGGAGGGCGTATAGTGAGCAGTTCTTC; size: few; V: TRBV29-1; D: NA; J: TRBJ2-1
CDR3: CASSLRGLAENTGELFF; DNA: TGTGCCAGCAGCCTAAGGGGCCTAGCGGAGAACACCGGGGAGCTGTTTTTT; size: many; V: TRBV7-8; D: TRBD2; J: TRBJ2-2